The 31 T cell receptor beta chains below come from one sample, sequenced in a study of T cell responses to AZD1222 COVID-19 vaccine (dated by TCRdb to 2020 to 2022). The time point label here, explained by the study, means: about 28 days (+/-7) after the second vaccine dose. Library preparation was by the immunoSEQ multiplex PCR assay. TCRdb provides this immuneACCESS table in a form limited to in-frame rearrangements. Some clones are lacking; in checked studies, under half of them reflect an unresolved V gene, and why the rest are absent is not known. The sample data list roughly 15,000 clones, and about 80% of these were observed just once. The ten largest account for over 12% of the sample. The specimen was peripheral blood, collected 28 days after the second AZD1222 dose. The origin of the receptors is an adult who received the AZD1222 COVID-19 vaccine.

The CDR3 bases are TGCAGCGTCTCCCTAGGGAGGGCGTCTGAAGCTTTCTTT. This gives the protein CSVSLGRASEAFF. The rearrangement uses TRBV29-1 and TRBJ1-1; D gene uncertain. This CDR3 is 13 amino acids long. V lost 6 bases and J lost 6, with 17 bases in between. In germline, CDR1 is SQVTM, CDR2 ANQGSEA.

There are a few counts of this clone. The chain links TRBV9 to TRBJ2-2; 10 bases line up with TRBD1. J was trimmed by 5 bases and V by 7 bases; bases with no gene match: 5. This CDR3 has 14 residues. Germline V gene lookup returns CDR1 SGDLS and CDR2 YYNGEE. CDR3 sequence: CASRPGQGTGELFF. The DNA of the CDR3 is TGTGCCAGCCGACCGGGACAGGGGACCGGGGAGCTGTTTTTT.

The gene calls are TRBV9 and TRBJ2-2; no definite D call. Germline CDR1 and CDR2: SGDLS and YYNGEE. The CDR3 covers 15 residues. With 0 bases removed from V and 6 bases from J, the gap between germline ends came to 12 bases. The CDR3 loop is CASSVASWSSGELFF. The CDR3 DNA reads TGTGCCAGCAGCGTAGCGTCGTGGTCTTCCGGGGAGCTGTTTTTT.

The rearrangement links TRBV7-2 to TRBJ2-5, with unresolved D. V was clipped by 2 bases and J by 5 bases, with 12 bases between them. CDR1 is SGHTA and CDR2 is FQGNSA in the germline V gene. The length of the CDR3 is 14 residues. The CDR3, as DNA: TGTGCCAGCAGCTTAACCGGTGGATCGGAGACCCAGTACTTC. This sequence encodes CASSLTGGSETQYF.

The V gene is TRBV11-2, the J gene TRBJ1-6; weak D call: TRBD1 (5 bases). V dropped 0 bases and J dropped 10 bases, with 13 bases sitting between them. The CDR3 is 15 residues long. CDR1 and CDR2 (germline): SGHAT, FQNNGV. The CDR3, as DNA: TGTGCCAGCAGCTTAGATACCGGGGAGGGGTCACCCCTCCACTTT. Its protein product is CASSLDTGEGSPLHF.

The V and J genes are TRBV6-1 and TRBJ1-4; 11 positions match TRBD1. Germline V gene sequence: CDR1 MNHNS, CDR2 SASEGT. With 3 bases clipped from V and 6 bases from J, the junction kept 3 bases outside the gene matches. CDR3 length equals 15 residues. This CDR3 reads CASSDGTGGDEKLFF. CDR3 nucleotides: TGTGCCAGCAGTGATGGGACAGGGGGTGATGAAAAACTGTTTTTT.

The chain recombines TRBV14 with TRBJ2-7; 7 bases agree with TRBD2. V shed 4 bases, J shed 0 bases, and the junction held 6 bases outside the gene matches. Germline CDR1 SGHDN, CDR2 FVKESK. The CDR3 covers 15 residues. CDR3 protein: CASSPQRGVSYEQYF. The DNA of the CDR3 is TGTGCCAGCAGCCCCCAGCGGGGAGTCTCCTACGAGCAGTACTTC.

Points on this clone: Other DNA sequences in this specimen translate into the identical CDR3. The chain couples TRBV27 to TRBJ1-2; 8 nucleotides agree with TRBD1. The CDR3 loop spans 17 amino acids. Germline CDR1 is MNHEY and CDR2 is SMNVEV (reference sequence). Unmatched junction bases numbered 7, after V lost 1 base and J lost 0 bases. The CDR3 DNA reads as TGTGCCAGCAGTTTATTGGGACAGGAGAAAGCTAACTATGGCTACACCTTC. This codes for CASSLLGQEKANYGYTF.

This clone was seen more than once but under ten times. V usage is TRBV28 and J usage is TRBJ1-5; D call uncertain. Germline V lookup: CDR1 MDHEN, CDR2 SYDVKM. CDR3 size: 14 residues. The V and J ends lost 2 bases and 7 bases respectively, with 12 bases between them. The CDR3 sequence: CASSLVGPRQPQHF. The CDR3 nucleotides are TGTGCCAGCAGTTTAGTAGGGCCGAGGCAGCCCCAGCATTTT.

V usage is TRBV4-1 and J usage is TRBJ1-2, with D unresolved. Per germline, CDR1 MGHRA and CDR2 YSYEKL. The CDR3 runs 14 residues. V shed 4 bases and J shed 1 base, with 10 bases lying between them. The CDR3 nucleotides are TGCGCCAGCAGCCCTGGACCGTTTAACTATGGCTACACCTTC. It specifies CASSPGPFNYGYTF.

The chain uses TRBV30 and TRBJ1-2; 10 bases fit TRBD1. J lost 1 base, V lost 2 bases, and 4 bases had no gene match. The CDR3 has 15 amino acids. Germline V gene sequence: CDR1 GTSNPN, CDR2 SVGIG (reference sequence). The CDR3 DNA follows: TGTGCCTGGAGTTACCGGGACAGGGGTAACTATGGCTACACCTTC. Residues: CAWSYRDRGNYGYTF.

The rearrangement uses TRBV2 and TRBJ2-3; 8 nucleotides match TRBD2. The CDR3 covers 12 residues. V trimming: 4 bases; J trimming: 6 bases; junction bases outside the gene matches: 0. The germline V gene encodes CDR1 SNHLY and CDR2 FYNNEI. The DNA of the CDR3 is TGTGCCAGCAGTGCGGGAGGGGATACGCAGTATTTT. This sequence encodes CASSAGGDTQYF.

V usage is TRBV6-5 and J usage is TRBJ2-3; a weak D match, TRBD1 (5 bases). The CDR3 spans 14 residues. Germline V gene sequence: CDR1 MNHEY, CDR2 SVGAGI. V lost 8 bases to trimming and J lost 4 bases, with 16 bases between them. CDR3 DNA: TGTGCCAGCGCGTTGGGTCTAGGGGCAGATACGCAGTATTTT. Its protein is CASALGLGADTQYF.

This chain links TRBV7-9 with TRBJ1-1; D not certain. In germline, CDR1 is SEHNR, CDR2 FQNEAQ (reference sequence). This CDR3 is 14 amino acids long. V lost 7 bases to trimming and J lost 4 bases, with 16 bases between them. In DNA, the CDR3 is TGTGCCAGCACCAATTTAGTGGGTAGCACTGAAGCTTTCTTT. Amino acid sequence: CASTNLVGSTEAFF.

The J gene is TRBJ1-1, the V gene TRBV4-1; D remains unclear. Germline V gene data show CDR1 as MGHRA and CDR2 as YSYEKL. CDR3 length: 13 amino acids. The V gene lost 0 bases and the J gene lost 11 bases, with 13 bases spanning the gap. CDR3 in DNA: TGCGCCAGCAGCCAAGAGAGACCCGACGGGGCTTTCTTT. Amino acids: CASSQERPDGAFF.

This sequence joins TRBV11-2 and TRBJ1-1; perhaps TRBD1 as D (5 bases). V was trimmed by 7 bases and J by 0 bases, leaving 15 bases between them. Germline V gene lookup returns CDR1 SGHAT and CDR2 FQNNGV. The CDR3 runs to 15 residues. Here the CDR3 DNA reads TGTGCCAGCATCGACAGCATACTCATGAACACTGAAGCTTTCTTT. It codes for CASIDSILMNTEAFF.

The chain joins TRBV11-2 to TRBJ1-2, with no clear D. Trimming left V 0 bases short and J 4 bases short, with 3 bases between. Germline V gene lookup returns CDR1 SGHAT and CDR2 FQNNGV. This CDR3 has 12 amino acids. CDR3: CASSLDGYGYTF. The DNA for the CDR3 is TGTGCCAGCAGCTTAGACGGCTATGGCTACACCTTC.

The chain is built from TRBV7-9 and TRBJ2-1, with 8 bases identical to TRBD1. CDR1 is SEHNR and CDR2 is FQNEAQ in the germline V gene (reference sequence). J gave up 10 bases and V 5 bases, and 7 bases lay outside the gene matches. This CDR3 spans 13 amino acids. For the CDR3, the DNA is TGTGCCAGCAGCCCGCGGACAGGGTGGGAGCAGTTCTTC. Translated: CASSPRTGWEQFF.

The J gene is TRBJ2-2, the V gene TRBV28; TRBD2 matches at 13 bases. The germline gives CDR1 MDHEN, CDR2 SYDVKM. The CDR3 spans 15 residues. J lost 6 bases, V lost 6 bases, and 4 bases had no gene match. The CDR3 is CASSTLAGGPGELFF. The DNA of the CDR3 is TGTGCCAGCAGCACACTAGCGGGGGGGCCCGGGGAGCTGTTTTTT.

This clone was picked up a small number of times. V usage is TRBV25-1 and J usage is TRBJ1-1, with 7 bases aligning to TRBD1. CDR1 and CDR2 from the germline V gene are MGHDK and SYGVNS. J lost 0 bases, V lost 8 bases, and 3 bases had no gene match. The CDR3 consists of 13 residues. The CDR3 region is CASQQGMNTEAFF. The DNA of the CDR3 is TGTGCCAGCCAACAGGGGATGAACACTGAAGCTTTCTTT. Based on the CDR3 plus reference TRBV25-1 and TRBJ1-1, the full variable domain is EADIYQTPRYLVIGTGKKITLECSQTMGHDKMYWYQQDPGMELHLIHYSYGVNSTEKGDLSSESTVSRIRTEHFPLTLESARPSHTSQYLCASQQGMNTEAFFGQGTRLTVV.

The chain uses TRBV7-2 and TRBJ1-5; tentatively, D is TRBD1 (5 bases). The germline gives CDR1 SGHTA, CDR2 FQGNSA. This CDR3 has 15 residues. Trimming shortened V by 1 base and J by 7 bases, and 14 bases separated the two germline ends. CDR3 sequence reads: CASSLVQGTHQPQHF. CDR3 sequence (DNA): TGTGCCAGCAGCTTAGTTCAGGGAACCCACCAGCCCCAGCATTTT.

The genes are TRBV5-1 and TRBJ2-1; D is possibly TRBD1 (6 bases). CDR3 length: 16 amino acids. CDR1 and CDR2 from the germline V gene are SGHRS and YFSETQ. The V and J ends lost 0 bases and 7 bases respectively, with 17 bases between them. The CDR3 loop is CASSLVGQGSRNEQFF. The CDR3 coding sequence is TGCGCCAGCAGCTTGGTGGGGCAGGGGAGTAGGAATGAGCAGTTCTTC.

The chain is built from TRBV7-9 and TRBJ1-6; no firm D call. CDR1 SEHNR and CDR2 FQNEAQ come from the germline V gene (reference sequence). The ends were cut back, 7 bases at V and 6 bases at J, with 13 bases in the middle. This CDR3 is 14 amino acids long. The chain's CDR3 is CASNSREINSPLHF. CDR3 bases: TGTGCCAGCAACTCCCGGGAGATTAATTCACCCCTCCACTTT.

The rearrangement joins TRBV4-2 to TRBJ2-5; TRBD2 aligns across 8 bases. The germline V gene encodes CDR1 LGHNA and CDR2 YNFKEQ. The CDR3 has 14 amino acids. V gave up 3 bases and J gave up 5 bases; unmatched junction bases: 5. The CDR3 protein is CASSHGLAYETQYF. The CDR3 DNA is TGTGCCAGCAGCCACGGACTAGCCTATGAGACCCAGTACTTC.

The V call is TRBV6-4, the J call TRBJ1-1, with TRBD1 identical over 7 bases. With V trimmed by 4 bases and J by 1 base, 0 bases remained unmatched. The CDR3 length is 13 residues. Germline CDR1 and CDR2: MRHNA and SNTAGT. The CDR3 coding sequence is TGTGCCAGCAGTGGGGACAGGAACACTGAAGCTTTCTTT. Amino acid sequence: CASSGDRNTEAFF.

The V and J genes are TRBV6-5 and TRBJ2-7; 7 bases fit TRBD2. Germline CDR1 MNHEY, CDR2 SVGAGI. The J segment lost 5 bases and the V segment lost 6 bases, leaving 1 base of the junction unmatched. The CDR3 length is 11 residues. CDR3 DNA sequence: TGTGCCAGCAGAGCGGGGAACGAGCAGTACTTC. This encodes CASRAGNEQYF.

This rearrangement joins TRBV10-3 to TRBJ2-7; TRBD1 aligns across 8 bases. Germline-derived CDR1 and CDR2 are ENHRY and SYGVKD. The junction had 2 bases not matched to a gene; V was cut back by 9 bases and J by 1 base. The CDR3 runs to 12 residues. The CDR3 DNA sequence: TGTGCCATTGGACAGGGATCCTACGAGCAGTACTTC. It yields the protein CAIGQGSYEQYF.

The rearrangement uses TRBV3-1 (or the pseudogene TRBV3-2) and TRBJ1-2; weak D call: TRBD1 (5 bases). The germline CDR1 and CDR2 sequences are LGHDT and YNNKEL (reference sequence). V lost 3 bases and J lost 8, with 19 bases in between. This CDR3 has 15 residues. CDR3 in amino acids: CASSQDGGGAAGYTF. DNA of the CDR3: TGTGCCAGCAGCCAGGATGGTGGAGGGGCGGCAGGCTACACCTTC.

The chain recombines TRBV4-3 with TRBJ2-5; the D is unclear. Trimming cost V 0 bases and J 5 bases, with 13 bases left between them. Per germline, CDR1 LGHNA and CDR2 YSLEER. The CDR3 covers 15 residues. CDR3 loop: CASSQDIRAEETQYF. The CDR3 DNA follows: TGCGCCAGCAGCCAAGATATACGGGCGGAGGAGACCCAGTACTTC.

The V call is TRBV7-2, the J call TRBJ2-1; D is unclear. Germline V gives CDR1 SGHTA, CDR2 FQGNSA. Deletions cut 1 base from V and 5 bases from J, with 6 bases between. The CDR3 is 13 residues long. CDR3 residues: CASSLERHNEQFF. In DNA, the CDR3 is TGTGCCAGCAGCTTAGAACGGCACAATGAGCAGTTCTTC.

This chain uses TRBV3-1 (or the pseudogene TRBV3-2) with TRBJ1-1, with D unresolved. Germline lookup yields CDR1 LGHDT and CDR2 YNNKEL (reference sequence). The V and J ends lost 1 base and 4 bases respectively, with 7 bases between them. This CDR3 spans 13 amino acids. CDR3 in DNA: TGTGCCAGCAGCCAAGTGGCGGGCACTGAAGCTTTCTTT. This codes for CASSQVAGTEAFF.